This T cell receptor beta chain was captured by sequencing in a study of blood T cell repertoires in COVID-19. Study as a whole: Samples of COVID-19 (acute and convalescent) were obtained from the United States, Italy and Spain. In each case, the material was cDNA or gDNA derived from T cells, B-cell-depleted T cells, or PBMCs.

CDR3 length equals 15 residues. V lost 0 bases and J lost 0, with 8 bases in between. Germline assignment: CDR1 SGHTA and CDR2 FQGNSA. The authors' processing: Researchers report that nucleated cell counts were estimated from reference gene primer amplification. Sequenced by immunoSEQ multiplex PCR; TCRdb stores in-frame clones only, minus some. V and J calls and clone size come straight from that table; D and trimming were deduced from the DNA. The sample contains over 130,000 clones, about 80% of which appear only once. Sequencing was performed on peripheral blood. The receptor was isolated from a woman aged 60-70 years with acute or convalescent COVID-19. The chain links TRBV7-2 to TRBJ1-2, with D perhaps matching TRBD1 (6 bases). For the CDR3, the DNA is TGTGCCAGCAGCTTAGCGGGGGCCGCTAACTATGGCTACACCTTC. It encodes CASSLAGAANYGYTF.